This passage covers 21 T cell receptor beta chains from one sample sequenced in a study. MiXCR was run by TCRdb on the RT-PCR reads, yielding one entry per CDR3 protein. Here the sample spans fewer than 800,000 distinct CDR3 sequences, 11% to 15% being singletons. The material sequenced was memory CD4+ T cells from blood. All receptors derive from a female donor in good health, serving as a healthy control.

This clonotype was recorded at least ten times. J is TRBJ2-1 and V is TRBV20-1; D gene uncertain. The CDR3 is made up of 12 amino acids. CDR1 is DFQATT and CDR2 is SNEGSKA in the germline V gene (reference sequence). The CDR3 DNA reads TGCGCGTCTCGCGCCGACTACAATGAGCAGTTCTTC. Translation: CASRADYNEQFF.

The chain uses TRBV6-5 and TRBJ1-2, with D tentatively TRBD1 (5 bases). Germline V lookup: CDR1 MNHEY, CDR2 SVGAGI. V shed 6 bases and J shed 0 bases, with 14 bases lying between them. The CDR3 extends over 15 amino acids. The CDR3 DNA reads TGTGCCAGCAGCCAATTCACAGGAGCTAACTATGGCTACACCTTC. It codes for CASSQFTGANYGYTF.

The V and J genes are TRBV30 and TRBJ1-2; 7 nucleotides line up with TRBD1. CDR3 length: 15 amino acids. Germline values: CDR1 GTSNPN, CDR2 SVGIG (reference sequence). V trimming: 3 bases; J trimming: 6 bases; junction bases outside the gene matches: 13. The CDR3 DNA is TGTGCCTGGAGGACCCAAGGACAGGACGTCCATGGCTACACCTTC. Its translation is CAWRTQGQDVHGYTF.

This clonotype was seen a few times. CDR3 sequence (DNA): TGTGCCAGCAGCCCAGGGAGCGGGGATGAGCAGTTCTTC. It encodes CASSPGSGDEQFF. V gene TRBV7-3 combines with J gene TRBJ2-1; 7 bases agree with TRBD2. Losses at the gene ends were 5 bases for V and 8 bases for J; bases not matched to a gene: 6. Germline CDR1 and CDR2: SGHTA and FQGTGA. The CDR3 totals 13 residues.

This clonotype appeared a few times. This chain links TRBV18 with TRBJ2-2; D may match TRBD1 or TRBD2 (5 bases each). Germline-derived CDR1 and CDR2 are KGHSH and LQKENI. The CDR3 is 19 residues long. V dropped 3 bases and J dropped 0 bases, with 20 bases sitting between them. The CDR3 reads CASSPGLAQRVSNTGELFF. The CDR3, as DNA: TGTGCCAGCTCACCGGGGCTAGCCCAACGGGTTTCGAACACCGGGGAGCTGTTTTTT.

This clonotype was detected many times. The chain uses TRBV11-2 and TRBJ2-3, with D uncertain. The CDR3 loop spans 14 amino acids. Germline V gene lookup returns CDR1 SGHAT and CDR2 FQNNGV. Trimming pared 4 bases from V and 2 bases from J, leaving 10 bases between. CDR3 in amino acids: CASSYSTPTDTQYF. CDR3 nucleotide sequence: TGTGCCAGCAGCTACTCGACTCCCACAGATACGCAGTATTTT.

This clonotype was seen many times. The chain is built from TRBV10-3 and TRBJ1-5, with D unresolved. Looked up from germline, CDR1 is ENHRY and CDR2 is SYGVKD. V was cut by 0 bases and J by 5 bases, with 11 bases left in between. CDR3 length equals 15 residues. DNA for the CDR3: TGTGCCATCAGTGAGTCCGGGGTTAGGGATCAGCCCCAGCATTTT. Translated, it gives CAISESGVRDQPQHF.

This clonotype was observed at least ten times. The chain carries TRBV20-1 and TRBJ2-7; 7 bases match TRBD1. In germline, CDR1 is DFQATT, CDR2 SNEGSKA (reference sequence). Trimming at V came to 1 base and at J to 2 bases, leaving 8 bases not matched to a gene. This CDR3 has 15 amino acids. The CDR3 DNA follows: TGCAGTGCTAGAGGACAGGGTGGAGGCCCCTACGAGCAGTACTTC. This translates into CSARGQGGGPYEQYF.

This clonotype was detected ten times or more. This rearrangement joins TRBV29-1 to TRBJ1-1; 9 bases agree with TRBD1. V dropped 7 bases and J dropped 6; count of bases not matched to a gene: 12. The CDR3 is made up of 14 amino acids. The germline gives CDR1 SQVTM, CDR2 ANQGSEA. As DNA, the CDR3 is TGCAGCGCCTACCCTGGACAGGGGACCTCTGAAGCTTTCTTT. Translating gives CSAYPGQGTSEAFF.

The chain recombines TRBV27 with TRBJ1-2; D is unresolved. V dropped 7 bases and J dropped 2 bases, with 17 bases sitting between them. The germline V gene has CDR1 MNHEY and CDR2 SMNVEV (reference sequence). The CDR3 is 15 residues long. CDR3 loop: CASTPREGGNYGYTF. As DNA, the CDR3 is TGTGCCAGCACCCCCCGGGAGGGAGGGAACTATGGCTACACCTTC.

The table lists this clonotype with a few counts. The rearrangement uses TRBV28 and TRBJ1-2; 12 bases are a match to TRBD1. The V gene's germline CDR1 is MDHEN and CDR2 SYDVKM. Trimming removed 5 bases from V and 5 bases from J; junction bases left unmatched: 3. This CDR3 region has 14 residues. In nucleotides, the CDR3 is TGTGCCAGCAGTAGGGACAGGGGGCGGTATGGCTACACCTTC. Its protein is CASSRDRGRYGYTF.

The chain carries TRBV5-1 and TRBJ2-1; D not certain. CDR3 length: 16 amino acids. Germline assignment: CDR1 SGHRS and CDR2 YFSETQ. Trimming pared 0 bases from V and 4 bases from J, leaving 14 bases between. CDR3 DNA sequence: TGCGCCAGCAGCTTGGAAGGCGGTCTAGGGTACAATGAGCAGTTCTTC. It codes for CASSLEGGLGYNEQFF.

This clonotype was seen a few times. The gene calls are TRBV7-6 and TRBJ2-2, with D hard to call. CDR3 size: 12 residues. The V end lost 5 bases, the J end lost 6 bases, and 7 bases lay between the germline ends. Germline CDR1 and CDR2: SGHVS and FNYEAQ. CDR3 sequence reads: CASSVPPGELFF. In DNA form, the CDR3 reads TGTGCCAGCAGCGTCCCTCCCGGGGAGCTGTTTTTT. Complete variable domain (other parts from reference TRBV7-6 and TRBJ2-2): GAGVSQSPRYKVTKRGQDVALRCDPISGHVSLYWYRQALGQGPEFLTYFNYEAQQDKSGLPNDRFSAERPEGSISTLTIQRTEQRDSAMYRCASSVPPGELFFGEGSRLTVL.

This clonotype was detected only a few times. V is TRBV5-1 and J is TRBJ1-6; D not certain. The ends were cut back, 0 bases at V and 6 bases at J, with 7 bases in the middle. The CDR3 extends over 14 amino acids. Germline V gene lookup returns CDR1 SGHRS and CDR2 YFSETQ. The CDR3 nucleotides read TGCGCCAGCAGCTTGGCCGGGCGTAATTCACCCCTCCACTTT. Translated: CASSLAGRNSPLHF.

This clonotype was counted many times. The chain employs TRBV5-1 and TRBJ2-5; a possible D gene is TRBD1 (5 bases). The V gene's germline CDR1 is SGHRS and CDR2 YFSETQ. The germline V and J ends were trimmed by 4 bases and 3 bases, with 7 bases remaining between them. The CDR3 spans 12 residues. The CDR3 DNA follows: TGCGCCAGCAGCCAGACAGAAGAGACCCAGTACTTC. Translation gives CASSQTEETQYF.

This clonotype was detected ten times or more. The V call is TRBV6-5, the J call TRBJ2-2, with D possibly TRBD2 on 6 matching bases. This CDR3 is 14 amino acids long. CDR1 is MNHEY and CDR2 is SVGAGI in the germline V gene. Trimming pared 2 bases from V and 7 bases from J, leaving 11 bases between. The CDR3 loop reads CASSYRRGVGELFF. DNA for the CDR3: TGTGCCAGCAGTTACAGGCGGGGCGTCGGGGAGCTGTTTTTT.

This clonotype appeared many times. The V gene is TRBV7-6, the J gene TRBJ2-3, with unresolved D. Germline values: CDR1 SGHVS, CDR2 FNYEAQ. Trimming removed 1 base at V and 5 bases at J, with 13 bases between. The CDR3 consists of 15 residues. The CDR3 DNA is TGTGCCAGCAGCTTAGGTCTTGGTTCGGTAGATACGCAGTATTTT. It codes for CASSLGLGSVDTQYF.

CDR3 bases: TGTGCCAGCAGTATGTATCGCTACGAGCAGTACTTC. This gives the protein CASSMYRYEQYF. The chain carries TRBV6-5 and TRBJ2-7; D is unclear. This CDR3 spans 12 amino acids. Germline V CDR1 and CDR2: MNHEY, SVGAGI. Trimming removed 5 bases from V and 3 bases from J, with 8 bases in between.

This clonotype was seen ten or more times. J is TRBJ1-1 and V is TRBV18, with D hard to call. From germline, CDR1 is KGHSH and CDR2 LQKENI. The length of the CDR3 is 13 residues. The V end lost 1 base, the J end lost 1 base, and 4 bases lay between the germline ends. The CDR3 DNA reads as TGTGCCAGCTCACCACAACGGAACACTGAAGCTTTCTTT. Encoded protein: CASSPQRNTEAFF.

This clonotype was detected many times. CDR3 residues: CASTREGAVPYGYTF. CDR3 DNA sequence: TGTGCCAGCACCCGAGAGGGGGCAGTTCCCTATGGCTACACCTTC. This sequence joins TRBV6-1 and TRBJ1-2; TRBD1 aligns across 7 bases. Germline CDR1 and CDR2: MNHNS and SASEGT. CDR3 length: 15 amino acids. With 7 bases clipped from V and 4 bases from J, the junction kept 12 bases outside the gene matches.

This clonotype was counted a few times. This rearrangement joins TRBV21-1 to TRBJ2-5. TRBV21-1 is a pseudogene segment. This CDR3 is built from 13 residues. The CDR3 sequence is CASSTPARETQYF. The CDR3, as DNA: TGTGCCAGCAGCACCCCAGCTCGAGAGACCCAGTACTTC.